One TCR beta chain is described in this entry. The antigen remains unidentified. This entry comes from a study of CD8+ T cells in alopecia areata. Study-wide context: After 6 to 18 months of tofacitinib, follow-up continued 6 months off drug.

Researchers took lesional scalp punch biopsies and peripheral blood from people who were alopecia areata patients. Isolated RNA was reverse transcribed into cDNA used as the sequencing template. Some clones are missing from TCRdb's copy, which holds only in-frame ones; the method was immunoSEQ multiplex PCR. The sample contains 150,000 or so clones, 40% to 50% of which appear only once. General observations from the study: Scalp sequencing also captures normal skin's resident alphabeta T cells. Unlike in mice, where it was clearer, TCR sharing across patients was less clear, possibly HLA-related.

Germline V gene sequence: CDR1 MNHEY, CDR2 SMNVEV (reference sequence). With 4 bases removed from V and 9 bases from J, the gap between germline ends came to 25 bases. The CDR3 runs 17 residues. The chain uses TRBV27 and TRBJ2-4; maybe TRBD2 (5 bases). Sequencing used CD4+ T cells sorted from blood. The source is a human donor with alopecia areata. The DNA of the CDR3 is TGTGCCAGCAGTTCCTCCGTAGCAGCGGTATTTCGGGGCATTCAGTACTTC. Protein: CASSSSVAAVFRGIQYF.